A single sample gave rise to the 25 T cell receptor beta chains below, sequenced in a study of T cells in Graves' hyperthyroidism and ophthalmopathy. Researchers took RNA transcripts and amplified the TCR beta CDR3 regions from them. During a first-round RT-PCR of the TCR CDR3, the HTBI primer set was used. TCRdb re-called the multiplex PCR reads with MiXCR, one entry per CDR3 protein. There are fewer than 550,000 distinct CDR3 sequences in the sample; around 14% occur only once, and around an eighth lies in the top ten. Sequenced input: blood. All receptors come from a woman aged 18-29 years with Graves' hyperthyroidism.

At least ten counts were recorded for this clonotype. The genes are TRBV18 and TRBJ2-3, with TRBD2 as a possible D gene (6 bases). The ends were cut back, 9 bases at V and 6 bases at J, with 19 bases in the middle. Per the germline V gene, CDR1 is KGHSH and CDR2 is LQKENI. CDR3 length: 14 amino acids. Here the CDR3 reads CASTKSGSFDTQYF. In nucleotides, the CDR3 is TGTGCCAGTACTAAGTCCGGGAGCTTTGATACGCAGTATTTT.

The chain recombines TRBV5-6 with TRBJ1-3; D is unclear. In germline, CDR1 is SGHDT, CDR2 YYEEEE. The CDR3 covers 13 residues. V dropped 2 bases and J dropped 0 bases, with 3 bases sitting between them. The CDR3 DNA reads as TGTGCCAGCAGCTTTCTCTCTGGAAACACCATATATTTT. It codes for CASSFLSGNTIYF.

This clonotype has at least ten counts. The chain combines TRBV11-2 with TRBJ2-7; D gene uncertain. Germline-derived CDR1 and CDR2 are SGHAT and FQNNGV. This CDR3 contains 15 residues. Trimming took off 1 base at V and 2 bases at J, with 12 bases between the two ends. CDR3 bases: TGTGCCAGCAGCTTAGCTCCCGGACCACCCTACGAGCAGTACTTC. Translating it yields CASSLAPGPPYEQYF.

This clonotype has ten or more counts. The chain has TRBV9 and TRBJ1-1; D is unresolved. CDR1 is SGDLS, CDR2 YYNGEE, per germline. Deletions cut 2 bases from V and 3 bases from J, with 14 bases between. The CDR3 is 15 residues long. The CDR3 loop reads CASSVVTAEYTEAFF. CDR3 in DNA: TGTGCCAGCAGCGTCGTTACAGCCGAGTACACTGAAGCTTTCTTT.

The gene calls are TRBV12-3 or TRBV12-4 and TRBJ2-7; the match to TRBD2 covers 9 bases. Trimming took 3 bases from V and 4 from J; bases not matched to a gene: 19. The CDR3 loop spans 19 amino acids. The CDR3 spells CASSFGQGVSGSFEYEQYF. CDR3 DNA: TGTGCCAGCAGTTTTGGCCAAGGGGTTAGCGGGAGTTTCGAGTACGAGCAGTACTTC.

The chain carries TRBV12-5 and TRBJ2-1; the D is unclear. Germline V lookup: CDR1 LGHNT, CDR2 FRNRAP. The CDR3 extends over 12 amino acids. V was trimmed by 0 bases and J by 9 bases, leaving 6 bases between them. The CDR3 DNA reads as TGTGCTAGTGGTTTGGTAATGGGTGAGCAGTTCTTC. Residues: CASGLVMGEQFF.

This clonotype came up many times. The chain recombines TRBV5-1 with TRBJ2-1; TRBD1 matches 9 bases. Looked up from germline, CDR1 is SGHRS and CDR2 is YFSETQ. The CDR3 extends over 14 amino acids. V dropped 3 bases and J dropped 10; count of bases not matched to a gene: 8. In DNA form, the CDR3 reads TGCGCCAGCAGCTATGGGACAGGGAGTGAGGAGCAGTTCTTC. Its translation: CASSYGTGSEEQFF.

This clonotype was observed a handful of times. The chain carries TRBV15 and TRBJ2-7; no reliable D call. CDR3 length: 13 residues. Trimming cost V 0 bases and J 4 bases, with 7 bases left between them. Germline V gives CDR1 LNHNV, CDR2 YYDKDF (reference sequence). The CDR3 here is CATSRERVYEQYF. CDR3 nucleotides: TGTGCCACCAGCAGAGAAAGGGTTTACGAGCAGTACTTC.

The rearrangement links TRBV3-1 to TRBJ2-1; 7 bases match TRBD2. Germline V gives CDR1 LGHDT, CDR2 YNNKEL (reference sequence). The trim removed 5 bases at V and 0 bases at J, leaving 10 bases unmatched. This CDR3 has 17 amino acids. The DNA of the CDR3 is TGTGCCAGCAGCTTACGCGGGGGTCTCAGCTCCTACAATGAGCAGTTCTTC. Translated, it gives CASSLRGGLSSYNEQFF.

In this sample, this clonotype turned up many times. The V call is TRBV29-1, the J call TRBJ2-7; D perhaps matches TRBD2 (5 bases). V shed 4 bases and J shed 0 bases, with 25 bases lying between them. Germline lookup yields CDR1 SQVTM and CDR2 ANQGSEA. This CDR3 is 18 amino acids long. The CDR3 sequence: CSVVVCWTYTCDSYEQYF. CDR3 nucleotides: TGCAGCGTTGTTGTGTGTTGGACTTATACTTGTGACTCCTACGAGCAGTACTTC.

This sequence joins TRBV14 and TRBJ2-7; a weak D match, TRBD1 (5 bases). This CDR3 comprises 15 residues. Germline CDR1 reads SGHDN; CDR2 reads FVKESK. V shed 1 base and J shed 7 bases, with 17 bases lying between them. CDR3 DNA sequence: TGTGCCAGCAGCCAAGTAGCAGGGATTGTAGAGGAGCAGTACTTC. This translates into CASSQVAGIVEEQYF.

Ten or more counts support this clonotype. The chain employs TRBV12-3 or TRBV12-4 and TRBJ2-7, with a weak D call TRBD2 (6 bases). The CDR3 runs to 13 residues. V was shortened by 5 bases and J by 7 bases, with 15 bases between the two germline ends. The CDR3 region is CASSLEGSWEQYF. Here the CDR3 DNA reads TGTGCCAGCAGTCTGGAGGGGTCTTGGGAGCAGTACTTC.

This clonotype was seen ten or more times. The chain employs TRBV7-9 and TRBJ2-5; TRBD2 might be the D (7 bases). This CDR3 comprises 16 residues. Germline values: CDR1 SEHNR, CDR2 FQNEAQ (reference sequence). The V gene lost 5 bases and the J gene lost 5 bases, with 21 bases spanning the gap. The CDR3 region has the DNA TGTGCCAGCAGCAACCCACTGGGGGGGGCGAGGGAGACCCAGTACTTC. This gives the protein CASSNPLGGARETQYF.

The gene calls are TRBV7-8 and TRBJ1-3, with 9 bases matching TRBD1. The germline V gene has CDR1 SGHVS and CDR2 FQNEAQ. The V gene end was trimmed by 4 bases and the J gene end by 1 base; junction bases not matched to a gene: 2. The CDR3 runs 15 residues. CDR3 coding DNA: TGTGCCAGCAGCTCCGGACAGGGGTCTGGAAACACCATATATTTT. Its protein is CASSSGQGSGNTIYF.

The DNA of the CDR3 is TGCAGTGCCCTAAAGATGGTATCCTCCTACGAGCAGTACTTC. The encoded protein is CSALKMVSSYEQYF. The chain recombines TRBV20-1 with TRBJ2-7, with D uncertain. CDR3 length: 14 residues. Germline V gene lookup returns CDR1 DFQATT and CDR2 SNEGSKA (reference sequence). The V end was cut by 6 bases, the J end by 0 bases, with 15 bases between.

There are a few counts of this clonotype. The J gene is TRBJ2-2, the V gene TRBV6-2 or TRBV6-3; D is uncertain. The CDR3 sequence is 16 residues long. V was clipped by 0 bases and J by 1 base, with 9 bases between them. CDR1 and CDR2 (germline): MNHEY, SVGEGT. The CDR3 DNA reads TGTGCCAGCAGTTACTCGACGAAGATGAACACCGGGGAGCTGTTTTTT. Amino acid sequence: CASSYSTKMNTGELFF.

This clonotype came up many times. The chain is built from TRBV10-3 and TRBJ2-7, with D maybe TRBD2 (7 bases). Germline assignment: CDR1 ENHRY and CDR2 SYGVKD. The V gene lost 0 bases and the J gene lost 2 bases, with 11 bases spanning the gap. This CDR3 spans 15 amino acids. The CDR3 protein is CAISESGGAAYEQYF. CDR3 bases: TGTGCCATCAGTGAGTCGGGGGGGGCGGCCTACGAGCAGTACTTC.

This clonotype was detected a few times. V usage is TRBV4-2 and J usage is TRBJ2-6; no clear D. CDR1 and CDR2 (germline): LGHNA, YNFKEQ. Trimming left V 0 bases short and J 0 bases short, with 9 bases between. The CDR3 loop spans 17 amino acids. The DNA for the CDR3 is TGTGCCAGCAGCCAAGATAACGACTTCTCTGGGGCCAACGTCCTGACTTTC. Its protein product is CASSQDNDFSGANVLTF.

There are many counts of this clonotype. The chain employs TRBV7-8 and TRBJ1-6; 7 nucleotides agree with TRBD1. With 6 bases clipped from V and 8 bases from J, the junction kept 7 bases outside the gene matches. The CDR3 sequence is 14 residues long. CDR1 is SGHVS, CDR2 FQNEAQ, per germline. The CDR3 region has the DNA TGTGCCAGCAGTTACAGGGGCCCAGATTCACCCCTCCACTTT. Translation: CASSYRGPDSPLHF.

This chain uses TRBV6-1 with TRBJ2-5, with 15 bases matching TRBD2. The CDR3 covers 16 residues. Germline loops: CDR1 MNHNS, CDR2 SASEGT. Unmatched junction bases numbered 8, after V lost 7 bases and J lost 5 bases. In nucleotides, the CDR3 is TGTGCCAGCAAGAGGACTAGCGGGGGGGCCCGGGAGACCCAGTACTTC. It codes for CASKRTSGGARETQYF.

The sample holds many counts of this clonotype. The chain recombines TRBV2 with TRBJ1-1; TRBD1 is a possible D gene (5 bases). The CDR3 loop spans 13 amino acids. The ends were cut back, 0 bases at V and 7 bases at J, with 9 bases in the middle. Germline CDR1 and CDR2: SNHLY and FYNNEI. The DNA of the CDR3 is TGTGCCAGCAGTGAAGCGGGGACTTTTGAAGCTTTCTTT. This encodes CASSEAGTFEAFF.

The chain employs TRBV11-2 and TRBJ2-1; 16 bases fit TRBD2. The germline V gene has CDR1 SGHAT and CDR2 FQNNGV. J lost 6 bases, V lost 6 bases, and 5 bases had no gene match. The CDR3 contains 16 residues. Here the CDR3 reads CASRGTSGGATNEQFF. In DNA, the CDR3 is TGTGCCAGCAGGGGGACTAGCGGGGGGGCAACCAATGAGCAGTTCTTC.

Notes on this clonotype: Given a much more abundant clone one base away, this may be a read error. The DNA of the CDR3 is TGCGCCAGCCGTCGAGAGGAGCTTACCTACGAGCAGTACTTC. It yields the protein CASRREELTYEQYF. The chain carries TRBV5-1 and TRBJ2-7; D is ambiguous. V lost 7 bases to trimming and J lost 2 bases, with 16 bases between them. Germline lookup yields CDR1 SGHRS and CDR2 YFSETQ. The CDR3 totals 14 residues.

The rearrangement joins TRBV7-8 to TRBJ1-1; a possible D gene is TRBD1 (5 bases). V was cut by 5 bases and J by 1 base, with 17 bases left in between. CDR3 size: 16 residues. Looked up from germline, CDR1 is SGHVS and CDR2 is FQNEAQ. CDR3 sequence reads: CASSPRTGTGNTEAFF. The CDR3 nucleotides read TGTGCCAGCAGCCCTCGAACCGGGACGGGGAACACTGAAGCTTTCTTT.

This clonotype appeared many times. The DNA of the CDR3 is TGTGCCAGCAGTTTCGAAGCGGCTTACTACGAGCAGTACTTC. Its protein is CASSFEAAYYEQYF. V is TRBV28 and J is TRBJ2-7, with a weak D call TRBD2 (5 bases). With 3 bases removed from V and 3 bases from J, the gap between germline ends came to 12 bases. The CDR3 is made up of 14 amino acids. Germline-derived CDR1 and CDR2 are MDHEN and SYDVKM.